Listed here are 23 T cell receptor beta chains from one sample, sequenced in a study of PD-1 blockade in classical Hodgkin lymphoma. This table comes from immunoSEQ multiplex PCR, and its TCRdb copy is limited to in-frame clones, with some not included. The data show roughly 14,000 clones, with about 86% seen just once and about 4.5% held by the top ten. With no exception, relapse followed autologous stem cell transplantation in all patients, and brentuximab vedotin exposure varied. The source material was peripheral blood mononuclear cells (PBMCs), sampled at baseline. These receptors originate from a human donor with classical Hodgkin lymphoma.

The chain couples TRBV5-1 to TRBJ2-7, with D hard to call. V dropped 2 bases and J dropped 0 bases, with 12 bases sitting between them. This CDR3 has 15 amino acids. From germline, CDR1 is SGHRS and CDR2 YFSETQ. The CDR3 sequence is CASSLRAGTSYEQYF. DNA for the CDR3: TGCGCCAGCAGCTTACGGGCAGGAACCTCCTACGAGCAGTACTTC. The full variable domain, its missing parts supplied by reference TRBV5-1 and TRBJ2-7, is KAGVTQTPRYLIKTRGQQVTLSCSPISGHRSVSWYQQTPGQGLQFLFEYFSETQRNKGNFPGRFSGRQFSNSRSEMNVSTLELGDSALYLCASSLRAGTSYEQYFGPGTRLTVT.

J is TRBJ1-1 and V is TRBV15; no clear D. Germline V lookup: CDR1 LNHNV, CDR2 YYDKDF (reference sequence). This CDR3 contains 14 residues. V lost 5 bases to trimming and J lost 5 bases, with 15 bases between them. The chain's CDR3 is CATSLVSGETEAFF. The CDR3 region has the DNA TGTGCCACCAGCCTGGTAAGCGGTGAGACTGAAGCTTTCTTT.

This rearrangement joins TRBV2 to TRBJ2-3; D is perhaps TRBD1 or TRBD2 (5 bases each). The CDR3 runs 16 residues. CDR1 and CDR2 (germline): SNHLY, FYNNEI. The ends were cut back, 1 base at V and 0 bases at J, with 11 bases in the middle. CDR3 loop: CASSEERGVSTDTQYF. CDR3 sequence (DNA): TGTGCCAGCAGTGAAGAACGGGGCGTCAGCACAGATACGCAGTATTTT.

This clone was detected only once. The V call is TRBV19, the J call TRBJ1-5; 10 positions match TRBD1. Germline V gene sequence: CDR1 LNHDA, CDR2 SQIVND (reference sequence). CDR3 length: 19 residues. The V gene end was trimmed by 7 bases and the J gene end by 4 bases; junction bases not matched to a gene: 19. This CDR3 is CASKSMTGGLRLRNQPQHF. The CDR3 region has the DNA TGTGCCAGTAAATCGATGACAGGGGGCTTAAGGCTTCGGAATCAGCCCCAGCATTTT.

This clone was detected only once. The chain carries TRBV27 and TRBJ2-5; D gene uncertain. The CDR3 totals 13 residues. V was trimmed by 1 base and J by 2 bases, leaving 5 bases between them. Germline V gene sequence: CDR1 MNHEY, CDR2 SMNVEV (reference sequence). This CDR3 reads CASSLYKQETQYF. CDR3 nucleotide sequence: TGTGCCAGCAGTTTATATAAGCAAGAGACCCAGTACTTC.

The CDR3 coding sequence is TGTGCCAGCAGCTTAAGACGGCACAATGAGCAGTTCTTC. Encoded protein: CASSLRRHNEQFF. The V gene is TRBV11-3, the J gene TRBJ2-1; D gene unclear. The CDR3 loop spans 13 amino acids. Per germline, CDR1 SGHNT and CDR2 YENEEA. Deletions cut 2 bases from V and 5 bases from J, with 7 bases between.

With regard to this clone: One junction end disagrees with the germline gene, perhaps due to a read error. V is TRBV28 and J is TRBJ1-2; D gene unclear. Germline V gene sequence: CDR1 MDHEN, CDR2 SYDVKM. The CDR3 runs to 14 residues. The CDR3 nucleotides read TGTGCCAGCACTTTACAAGGGTCCGGGATGGGCTACACCTTC. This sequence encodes CASTLQGSGMGYTF.

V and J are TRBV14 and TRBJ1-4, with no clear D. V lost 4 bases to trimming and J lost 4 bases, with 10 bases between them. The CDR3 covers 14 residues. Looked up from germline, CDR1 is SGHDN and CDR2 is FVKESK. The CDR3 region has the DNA TGTGCCAGCAGCCTTGGACTCTTTAATGAAAAACTGTTTTTT. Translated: CASSLGLFNEKLFF. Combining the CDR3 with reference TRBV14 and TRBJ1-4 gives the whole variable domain EAGVTQFPSHSVIEKGQTVTLRCDPISGHDNLYWYRRVMGKEIKFLLHFVKESKQDESGMPNNRFLAERTGGTYSTLKVQPAELEDSGVYFCASSLGLFNEKLFFGSGTQLSVL.

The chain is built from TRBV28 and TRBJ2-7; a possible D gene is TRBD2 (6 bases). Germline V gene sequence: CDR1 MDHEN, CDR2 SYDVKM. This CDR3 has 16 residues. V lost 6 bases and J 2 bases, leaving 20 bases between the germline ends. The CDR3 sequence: CASSPWDAGTTYEQYF. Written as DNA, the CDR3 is TGTGCCAGCAGCCCTTGGGATGCGGGAACAACCTACGAGCAGTACTTC.

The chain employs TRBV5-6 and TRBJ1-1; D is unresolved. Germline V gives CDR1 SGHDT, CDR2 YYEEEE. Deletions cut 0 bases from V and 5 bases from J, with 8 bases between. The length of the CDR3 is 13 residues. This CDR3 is CASSLVLQTEAFF. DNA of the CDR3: TGTGCCAGCAGCTTGGTCTTGCAGACTGAAGCTTTCTTT. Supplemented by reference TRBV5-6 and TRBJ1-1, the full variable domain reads DAGVTQSPTHLIKTRGQQVTLRCSPKSGHDTVSWYQQALGQGPQFIFQYYEEEERQRGNFPDRFSGHQFPNYSSELNVNALLLGDSALYLCASSLVLQTEAFFGQGTRLTVV.

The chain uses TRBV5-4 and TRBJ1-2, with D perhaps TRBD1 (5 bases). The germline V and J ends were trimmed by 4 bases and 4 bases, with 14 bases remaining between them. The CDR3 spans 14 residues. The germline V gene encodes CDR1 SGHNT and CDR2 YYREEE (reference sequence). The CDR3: CASSLNGGGYGYTF. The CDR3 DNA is TGTGCCAGCAGCCTTAACGGGGGTGGCTATGGCTACACCTTC.

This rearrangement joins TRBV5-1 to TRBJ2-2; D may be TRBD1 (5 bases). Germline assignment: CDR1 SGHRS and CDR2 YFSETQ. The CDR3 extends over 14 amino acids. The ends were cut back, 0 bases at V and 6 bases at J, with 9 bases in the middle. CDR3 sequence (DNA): TGCGCCAGCAGCTTGGCCCCAGGGCCCGGGGAGCTGTTTTTT. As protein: CASSLAPGPGELFF.

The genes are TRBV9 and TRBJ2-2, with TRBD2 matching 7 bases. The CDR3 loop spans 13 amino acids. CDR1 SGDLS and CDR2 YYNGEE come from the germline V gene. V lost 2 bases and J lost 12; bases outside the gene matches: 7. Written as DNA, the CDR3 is TGTGCCAGCAGCGTGGACGGGGGGAAGAAGCTGTTTTTT. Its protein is CASSVDGGKKLFF.

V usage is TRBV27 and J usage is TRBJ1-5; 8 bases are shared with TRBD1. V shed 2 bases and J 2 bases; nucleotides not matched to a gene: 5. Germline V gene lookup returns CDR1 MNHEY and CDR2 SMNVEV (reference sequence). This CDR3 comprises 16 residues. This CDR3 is CASSLKGQGGNQPQHF. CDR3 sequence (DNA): TGTGCCAGCAGTTTAAAAGGACAGGGAGGCAATCAGCCCCAGCATTTT.

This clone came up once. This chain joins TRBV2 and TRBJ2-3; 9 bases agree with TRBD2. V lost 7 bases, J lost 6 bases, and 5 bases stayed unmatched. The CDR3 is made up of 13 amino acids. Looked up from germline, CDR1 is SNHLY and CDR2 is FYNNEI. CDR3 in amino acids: CASKGGGVDTQYF. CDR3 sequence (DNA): TGTGCCAGCAAGGGCGGGGGGGTGGATACGCAGTATTTT.

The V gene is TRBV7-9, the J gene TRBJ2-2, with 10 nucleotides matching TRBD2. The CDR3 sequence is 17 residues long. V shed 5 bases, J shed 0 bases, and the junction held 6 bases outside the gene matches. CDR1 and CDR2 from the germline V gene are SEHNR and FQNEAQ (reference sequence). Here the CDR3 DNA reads TGTGCCAGCAGCGGAGCGGGGGGGATCGCGAACACCGGGGAGCTGTTTTTT. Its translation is CASSGAGGIANTGELFF.

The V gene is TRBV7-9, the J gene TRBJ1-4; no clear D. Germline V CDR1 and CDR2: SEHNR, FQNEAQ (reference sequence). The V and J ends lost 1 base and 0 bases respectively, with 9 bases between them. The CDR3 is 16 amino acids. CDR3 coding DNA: TGTGCCAGCAGCTTAGTCAGAGGAGCAACTAATGAAAAACTGTTTTTT. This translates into CASSLVRGATNEKLFF.

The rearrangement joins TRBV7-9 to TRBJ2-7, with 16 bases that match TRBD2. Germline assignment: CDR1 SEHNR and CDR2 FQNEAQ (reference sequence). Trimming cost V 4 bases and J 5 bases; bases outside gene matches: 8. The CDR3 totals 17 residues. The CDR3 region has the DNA TGTGCCAGCAGCTCAACGGGACTAGCGGGAGGGCCTCACGAGCAGTACTTC. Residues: CASSSTGLAGGPHEQYF.

The CDR3 spells CASSVEWRGGEQYF. For the CDR3, the DNA is TGTGCCAGCAGCGTAGAGTGGAGGGGAGGCGAGCAGTACTTC. This chain joins TRBV9 and TRBJ2-7, with D possibly being TRBD2 (6 bases). Germline V gene lookup returns CDR1 SGDLS and CDR2 YYNGEE. The CDR3 extends over 14 amino acids. The ends were cut back, 0 bases at V and 6 bases at J, with 13 bases in the middle.

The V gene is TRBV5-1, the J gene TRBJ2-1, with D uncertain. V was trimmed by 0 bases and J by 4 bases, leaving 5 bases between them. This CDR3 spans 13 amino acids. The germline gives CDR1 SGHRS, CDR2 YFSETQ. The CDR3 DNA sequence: TGCGCCAGCAGCTTGGTGGGGTACAATGAGCAGTTCTTC. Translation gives CASSLVGYNEQFF.

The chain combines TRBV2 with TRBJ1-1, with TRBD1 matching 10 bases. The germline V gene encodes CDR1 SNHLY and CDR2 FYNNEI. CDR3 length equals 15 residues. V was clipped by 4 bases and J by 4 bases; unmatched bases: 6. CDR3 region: CASSGGDRGSTEAFF. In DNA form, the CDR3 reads TGTGCCAGCAGTGGGGGGGACAGGGGTTCCACTGAAGCTTTCTTT.

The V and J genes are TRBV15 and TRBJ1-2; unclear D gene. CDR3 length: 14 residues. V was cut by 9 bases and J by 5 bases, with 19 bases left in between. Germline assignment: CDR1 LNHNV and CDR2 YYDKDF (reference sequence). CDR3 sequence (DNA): TGTGCCACGGGAAGCGGGCGAGGAGGATATGGCTACACCTTC. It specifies CATGSGRGGYGYTF.

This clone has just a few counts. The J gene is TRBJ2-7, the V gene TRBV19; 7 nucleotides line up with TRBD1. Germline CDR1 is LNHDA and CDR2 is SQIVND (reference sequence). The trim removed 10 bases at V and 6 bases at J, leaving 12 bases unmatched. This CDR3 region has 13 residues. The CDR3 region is CATSPAGGREQYF. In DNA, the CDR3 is TGTGCCACTTCCCCCGCAGGGGGTCGCGAGCAGTACTTC.